What follows is one TCR beta chain and its context. Its antigen is not identified. CDR3 length: 15 residues. Trimming cost V 5 bases and J 2 bases; bases outside gene matches: 5. From germline, CDR1 is SGHVS and CDR2 FNYEAQ. The source of the sample is a study of cytomegalovirus exposure and HLA in healthy donors. Study-level results: Both high specificity and high sensitivity reportedly marked the classifier's diagnosis of cytomegalovirus status.

The PCR had 60 Vbeta and 13 Jbeta primers. The assay was immunoSEQ multiplex PCR, and TCRdb's table has in-frame clones only and misses some. This sample has 95,000 to 150,000 clones, with around 70% found just once. The chain recombines TRBV7-6 with TRBJ2-1; TRBD2 aligns across 8 bases. Sequences were obtained from PBMCs. The sequence derives from a woman aged 40-49 years in good health and CMV-seropositive. CDR3 sequence reads: CASSKEAGAYNEQFF. CDR3 bases: TGTGCCAGCAGCAAAGAAGCGGGGGCCTACAATGAGCAGTTCTTC.